This T cell receptor beta chain was obtained from a study of identical twins. In its sample, this clonotype was seen a few times. Via MiXCR, TCRdb re-called the 5' RACE reads, giving one row per CDR3 protein. Of 450,000 or so distinct CDR3 sequences listed, around 14% are singletons. These data were also reused for a study on yellow fever vaccine responses in identical twins.

The sample consisted of CD4+ T cells sorted from blood. This sequence was found in a woman aged 18 to 35 in good health.

The CDR3 sequence is CASSFLGQGAHEQYF. The CDR3 DNA reads as TGTGCCAGCAGTTTTCTGGGACAGGGGGCCCACGAGCAGTACTTC. The chain uses TRBV12-3 or TRBV12-4 and TRBJ2-7; TRBD1 aligns across 12 bases. The CDR3 has 15 residues. The trim removed 3 bases at V and 5 bases at J, leaving 5 bases unmatched.